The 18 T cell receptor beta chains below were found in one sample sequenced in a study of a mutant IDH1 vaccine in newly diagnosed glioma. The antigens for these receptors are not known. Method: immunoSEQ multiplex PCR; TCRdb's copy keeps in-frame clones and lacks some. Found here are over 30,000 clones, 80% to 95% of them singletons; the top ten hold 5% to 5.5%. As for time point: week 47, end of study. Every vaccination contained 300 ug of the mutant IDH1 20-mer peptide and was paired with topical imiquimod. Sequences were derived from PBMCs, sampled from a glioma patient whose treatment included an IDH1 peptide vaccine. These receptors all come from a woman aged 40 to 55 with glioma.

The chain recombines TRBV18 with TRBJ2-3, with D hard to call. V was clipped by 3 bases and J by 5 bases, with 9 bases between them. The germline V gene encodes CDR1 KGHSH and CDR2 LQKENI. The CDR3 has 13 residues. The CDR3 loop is CASSPHQGDTQYF. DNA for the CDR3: TGTGCCAGCTCACCTCACCAAGGAGATACGCAGTATTTT.

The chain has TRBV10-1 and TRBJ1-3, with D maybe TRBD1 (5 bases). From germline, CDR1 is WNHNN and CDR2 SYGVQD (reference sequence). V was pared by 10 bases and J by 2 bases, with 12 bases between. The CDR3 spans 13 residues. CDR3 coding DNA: TGCGCCACCCAAACAGGCGCTGGAAACACCATATATTTT. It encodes CATQTGAGNTIYF.

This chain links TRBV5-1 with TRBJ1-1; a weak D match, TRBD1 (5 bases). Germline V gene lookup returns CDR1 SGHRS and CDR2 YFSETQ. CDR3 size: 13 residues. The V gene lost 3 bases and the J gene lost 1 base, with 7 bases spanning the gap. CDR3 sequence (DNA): TGCGCCAGCAGCTCAACAGGGAACACTGAAGCTTTCTTT. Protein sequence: CASSSTGNTEAFF.

This CDR3 reads CASSIAPPLGQKNTEAFF. Written as DNA, the CDR3 is TGTGCCAGTAGTATAGCTCCTCCTTTGGGACAGAAGAACACTGAAGCTTTCTTT. The chain combines TRBV19 with TRBJ1-1; 7 bases fit TRBD1. With V trimmed by 1 base and J by 1 base, 12 bases remained unmatched. Germline assignment: CDR1 LNHDA and CDR2 SQIVND (reference sequence). The CDR3 covers 18 residues.

CDR3 coding DNA: TGCAGCGTTGGCGCTAGTGGGGTCCGCTTCGAGCAGTACTTC. Amino acid sequence: CSVGASGVRFEQYF. V and J are TRBV29-1 and TRBJ2-7; no clear D. The CDR3 loop spans 14 amino acids. Germline values: CDR1 SQVTM, CDR2 ANQGSEA. V was trimmed by 4 bases and J by 6 bases, leaving 19 bases between them.

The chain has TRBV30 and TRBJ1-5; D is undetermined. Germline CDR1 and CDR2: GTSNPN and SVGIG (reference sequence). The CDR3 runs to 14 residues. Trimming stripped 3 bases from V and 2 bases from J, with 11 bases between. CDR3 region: CAWSATDGNQPQHF. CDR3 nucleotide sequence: TGTGCCTGGAGCGCCACGGACGGCAATCAGCCCCAGCATTTT.

As DNA, the CDR3 is TGTGCCAGCAGCTTGAGGGGCGGTTCAACTAATGAAAAACTGTTTTTT. The encoded protein is CASSLRGGSTNEKLFF. V and J are TRBV5-8 and TRBJ1-4; D possibly corresponds to TRBD1 (5 bases). This CDR3 region has 16 residues. The germline V gene encodes CDR1 SGHTS and CDR2 YDEGEE. Trimming stripped 1 base from V and 0 bases from J, with 10 bases between.

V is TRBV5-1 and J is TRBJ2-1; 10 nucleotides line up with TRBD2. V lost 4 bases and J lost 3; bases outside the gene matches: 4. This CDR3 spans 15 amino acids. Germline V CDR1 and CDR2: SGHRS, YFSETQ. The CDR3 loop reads CASSASGGDYNEQFF. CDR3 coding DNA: TGCGCCAGCAGCGCTAGCGGGGGAGACTACAATGAGCAGTTCTTC.

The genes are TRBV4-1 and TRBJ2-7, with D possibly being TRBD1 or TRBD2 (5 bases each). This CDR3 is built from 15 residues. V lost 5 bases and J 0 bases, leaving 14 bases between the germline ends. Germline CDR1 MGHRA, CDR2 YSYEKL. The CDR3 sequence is CASSIGKGSSYEQYF. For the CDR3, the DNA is TGCGCCAGCAGCATAGGGAAGGGGAGCTCCTACGAGCAGTACTTC.

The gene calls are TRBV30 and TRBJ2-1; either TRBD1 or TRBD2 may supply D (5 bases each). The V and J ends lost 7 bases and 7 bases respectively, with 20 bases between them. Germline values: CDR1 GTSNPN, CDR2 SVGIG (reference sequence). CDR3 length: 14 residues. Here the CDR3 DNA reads TGTGCCTTGAACGGGGACCCTTTATGGAATGAGCAGTTCTTC. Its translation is CALNGDPLWNEQFF.

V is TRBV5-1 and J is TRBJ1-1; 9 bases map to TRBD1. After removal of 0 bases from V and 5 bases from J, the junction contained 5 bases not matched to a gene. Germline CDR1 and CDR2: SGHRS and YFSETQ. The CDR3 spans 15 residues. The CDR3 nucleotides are TGCGCCAGCAGCTTGGACACAGGGGGCGGGACTGAAGCTTTCTTT. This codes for CASSLDTGGGTEAFF.

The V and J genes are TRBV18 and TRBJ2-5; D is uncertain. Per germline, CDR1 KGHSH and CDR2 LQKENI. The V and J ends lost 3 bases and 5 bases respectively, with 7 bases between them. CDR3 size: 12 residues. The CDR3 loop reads CASSPIRETQYF. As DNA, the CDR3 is TGTGCCAGCTCACCGATCAGGGAGACCCAGTACTTC.

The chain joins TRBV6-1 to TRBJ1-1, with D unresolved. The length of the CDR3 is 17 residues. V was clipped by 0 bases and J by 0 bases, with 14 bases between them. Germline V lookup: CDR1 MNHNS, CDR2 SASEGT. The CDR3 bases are TGTGCCAGCAGTGAAGCGGGGAAGGCACATCTGAACACTGAAGCTTTCTTT. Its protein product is CASSEAGKAHLNTEAFF.

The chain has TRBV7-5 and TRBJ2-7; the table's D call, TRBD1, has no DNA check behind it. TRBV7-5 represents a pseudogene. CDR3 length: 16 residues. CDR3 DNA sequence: TGTGCCAGAAGCTTAGCAGCCAGGGCAAGTTCCTACGAGCAGTACTTC. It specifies CARSLAARASSYEQYF.

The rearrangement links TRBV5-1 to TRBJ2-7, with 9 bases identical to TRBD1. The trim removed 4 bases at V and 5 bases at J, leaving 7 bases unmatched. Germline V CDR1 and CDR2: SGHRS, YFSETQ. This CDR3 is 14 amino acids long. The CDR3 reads CASSLGTGLNEQYF. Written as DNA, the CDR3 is TGCGCCAGCAGCCTAGGGACAGGGTTAAACGAGCAGTACTTC.

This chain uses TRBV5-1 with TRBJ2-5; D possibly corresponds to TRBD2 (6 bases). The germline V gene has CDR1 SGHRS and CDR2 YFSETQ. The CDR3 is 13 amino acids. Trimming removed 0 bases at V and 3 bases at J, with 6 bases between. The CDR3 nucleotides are TGCGCCAGCAGCTTGGGCGGGGAAGAGACCCAGTACTTC. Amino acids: CASSLGGEETQYF.

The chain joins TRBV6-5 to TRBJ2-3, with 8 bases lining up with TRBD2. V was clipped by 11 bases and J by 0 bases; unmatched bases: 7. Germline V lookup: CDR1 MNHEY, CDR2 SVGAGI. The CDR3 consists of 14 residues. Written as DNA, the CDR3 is TGTGCCGTCCAAATAGCGGGGAGCACAGATACGCAGTATTTT. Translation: CAVQIAGSTDTQYF.

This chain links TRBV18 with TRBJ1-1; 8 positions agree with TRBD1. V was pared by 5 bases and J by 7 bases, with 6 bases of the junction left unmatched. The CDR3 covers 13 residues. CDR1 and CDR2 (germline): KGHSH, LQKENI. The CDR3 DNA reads TGTGCCAGCTCATCGACAGGGGCGGTTGAAGCTTTCTTT. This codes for CASSSTGAVEAFF.